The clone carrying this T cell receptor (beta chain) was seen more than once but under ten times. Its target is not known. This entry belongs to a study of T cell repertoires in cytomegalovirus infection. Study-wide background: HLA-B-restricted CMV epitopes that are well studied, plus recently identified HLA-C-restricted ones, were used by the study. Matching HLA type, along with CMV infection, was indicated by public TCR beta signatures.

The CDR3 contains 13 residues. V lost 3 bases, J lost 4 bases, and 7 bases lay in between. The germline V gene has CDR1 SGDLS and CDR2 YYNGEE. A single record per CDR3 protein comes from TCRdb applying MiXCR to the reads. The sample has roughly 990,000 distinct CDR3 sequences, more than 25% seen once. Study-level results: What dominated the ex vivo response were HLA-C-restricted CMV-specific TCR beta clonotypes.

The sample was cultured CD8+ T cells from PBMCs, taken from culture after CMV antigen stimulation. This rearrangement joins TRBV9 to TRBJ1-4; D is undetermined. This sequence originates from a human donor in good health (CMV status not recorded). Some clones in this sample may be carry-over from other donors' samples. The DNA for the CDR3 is TGTGCCAGCAGCGGACAAAGTAATGAAAAACTGTTTTTT. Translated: CASSGQSNEKLFF.